The subject of this entry is one T cell receptor beta chain. Its cognate antigen is unknown. The data stem from a study of response to subunit inactivated influenza vaccine. Study-level results: Each seasonal influenza vaccination recruits few new T cells, the authors suggested.

TCRdb analysed the RT-PCR reads with MiXCR anew, one entry per CDR3 protein. The sample shows about 190,000 distinct CDR3 sequences, over 13% of them seen only once. The CDR3 runs to 13 residues. Germline CDR1 is SGHRS and CDR2 is YFSETQ. After removal of 4 bases from V and 6 bases from J, the junction contained 6 bases not matched to a gene. The chain couples TRBV5-1 to TRBJ1-2; 7 nucleotides line up with TRBD1. The TCR sequence derives from a middle-aged man who received an inactivated influenza vaccine. The sample here was CD8+ T cells sorted from PBMCs, taken 5 days after vaccination. The CDR3 here is CASSPTGTNGYTF. In DNA, the CDR3 is TGCGCCAGCAGCCCGACAGGGACGAATGGCTACACCTTC.